Below, 25 T cell receptor beta chains from the same sample are listed, as sequenced in a study of blood T cell repertoires in COVID-19. TCRdb's table, derived via immunoSEQ multiplex PCR, lists solely in-frame clones and lacks some. The sample comprises 60,000 to 75,000 clones, 85% to 90% of which are singletons, and approximately 17% rests with the top ten. Material: peripheral blood. The receptors derive from a woman aged 80 or over with active COVID-19.

This clone was observed once. The J gene is TRBJ1-4, the V gene TRBV28, with D possibly being TRBD1 (5 bases). The CDR3 spans 16 residues. V was shortened by 3 bases and J by 0 bases, with 11 bases between the two germline ends. Per germline, CDR1 MDHEN and CDR2 SYDVKM. In nucleotides, the CDR3 is TGTGCCAGCAGTTTGACAGCTTATGCAACTAATGAAAAACTGTTTTTT. Protein sequence: CASSLTAYATNEKLFF. Drawing the rest from reference TRBV28 and TRBJ1-4, the complete variable domain is DVKVTQSSRYLVKRTGEKVFLECVQDMDHENMFWYRQDPGLGLRLIYFSYDVKMKEKGDIPEGYSVSREKKERFSLILESASTNQTSMYLCASSLTAYATNEKLFFGSGTQLSVL.

In nucleotides, the CDR3 is TGCGCCAGCAGCCCTCGGACTTACACCCCCGGGGAGCTGTTTTTT. Translated: CASSPRTYTPGELFF. The chain joins TRBV5-1 to TRBJ2-2, with D possibly being TRBD2 (5 bases). In germline, CDR1 is SGHRS, CDR2 YFSETQ. The length of the CDR3 is 15 residues. Deletions cut 4 bases from V and 6 bases from J, with 16 bases between.

This chain connects TRBV29-1 to TRBJ1-4; no reliable D call. Germline-derived CDR1 and CDR2 are SQVTM and ANQGSEA. This CDR3 is 15 amino acids long. V gave up 0 bases and J gave up 2 bases, with 10 bases separating them. This chain's CDR3 is CSVEDPRLTNEKLFF. CDR3 coding DNA: TGCAGCGTTGAAGATCCCCGACTGACTAATGAAAAACTGTTTTTT.

The J gene is TRBJ2-5, the V gene TRBV5-1; TRBD2 matches 13 bases. V shed 4 bases and J 4 bases; nucleotides not matched to a gene: 4. CDR3 size: 15 residues. Germline CDR1 reads SGHRS; CDR2 reads YFSETQ. CDR3 coding DNA: TGCGCCAGCAGCCCAGGGACTAGCGGGGTAGAGACCCAGTACTTC. This translates into CASSPGTSGVETQYF. Combining the CDR3 with reference TRBV5-1 and TRBJ2-5 gives the whole variable domain KAGVTQTPRYLIKTRGQQVTLSCSPISGHRSVSWYQQTPGQGLQFLFEYFSETQRNKGNFPGRFSGRQFSNSRSEMNVSTLELGDSALYLCASSPGTSGVETQYFGPGTRLLVL.

V and J are TRBV5-1 and TRBJ2-5; tentative D call: TRBD1 (5 bases). Deletions cut 0 bases from V and 3 bases from J, with 15 bases between. Germline V CDR1 and CDR2: SGHRS, YFSETQ. There are 16 residues in the CDR3. The chain's CDR3 is CASSLGGRPSEETQYF. CDR3 DNA sequence: TGCGCCAGCAGCTTGGGGGGCCGCCCCAGCGAAGAGACCCAGTACTTC.

With regard to this clone: In the same sample, other DNA sequences code for this CDR3. The rearrangement joins TRBV5-1 to TRBJ1-2; TRBD1 agrees at 7 bases. V dropped 0 bases and J dropped 1; count of bases not matched to a gene: 0. This CDR3 spans 14 amino acids. The germline V gene has CDR1 SGHRS and CDR2 YFSETQ. The CDR3 nucleotides are TGCGCCAGCAGCTTGGGACAGGGTAACTATGGCTACACCTTC. This encodes CASSLGQGNYGYTF.

V usage is TRBV19 and J usage is TRBJ1-1; the match to TRBD1 covers 11 bases. The V segment lost 7 bases and the J segment 4 bases; nucleotides outside the gene matches: 5. The CDR3 is 14 amino acids. The germline CDR1 and CDR2 sequences are LNHDA and SQIVND (reference sequence). CDR3 in DNA: TGTGCCAGTAATAAAGGGACAGGGGGCACTGAAGCTTTCTTT. Translating gives CASNKGTGGTEAFF.

J is TRBJ2-3 and V is TRBV11-2; a weak D match, TRBD2 (6 bases). Germline V CDR1 and CDR2: SGHAT, FQNNGV. The V end was cut by 5 bases, the J end by 3 bases, with 12 bases between. This CDR3 has 14 amino acids. In DNA, the CDR3 is TGTGCCAGCAGCCACGGGGGTTGGACAGATACGCAGTATTTT. It specifies CASSHGGWTDTQYF.

Only a few counts were recorded for this clone. V gene TRBV7-2 combines with J gene TRBJ1-6; 12 nucleotides align to TRBD1. After removal of 7 bases from V and 8 bases from J, the junction contained 9 bases not matched to a gene. Germline V lookup: CDR1 SGHTA, CDR2 FQGNSA. The CDR3 spans 16 residues. The DNA for the CDR3 is TGTGCCAGCACCCTATCCGGGACAGGGGGCCATTCACCCCTCCACTTT. Protein sequence: CASTLSGTGGHSPLHF. Full variable domain (outside the CDR3, taken from reference TRBV7-2 and TRBJ1-6): GAGVSQSPSNKVTEKGKDVELRCDPISGHTALYWYRQSLGQGLEFLIYFQGNSAPDKSGLPSDRFSAERTGGSVSTLTIQRTQQEDSAVYLCASTLSGTGGHSPLHFGNGTRLTVT.

The chain has TRBV7-9 and TRBJ2-7; no firm D call. The CDR3 is made up of 11 amino acids. V was shortened by 3 bases and J by 4 bases, with 4 bases between the two germline ends. Germline lookup yields CDR1 SEHNR and CDR2 FQNEAQ (reference sequence). The DNA for the CDR3 is TGTGCCAGCAGCTTGGAGTACGAGCAGTACTTC. Protein product: CASSLEYEQYF.

The V gene is TRBV6-5, the J gene TRBJ1-5; D is unresolved. Germline V gene lookup returns CDR1 MNHEY and CDR2 SVGAGI. The V gene lost 7 bases and the J gene lost 3 bases, with 13 bases spanning the gap. The CDR3 totals 14 residues. The CDR3 region is CASIGNGYNQPQHF. In DNA form, the CDR3 reads TGTGCCAGCATCGGGAACGGGTACAATCAGCCCCAGCATTTT.

The V call is TRBV25-1, the J call TRBJ1-1; 10 bases are a match to TRBD1. Germline trimming cut 4 bases from V and 7 bases from J; bases unmatched to any gene: 6. CDR3 size: 14 residues. Germline CDR1 MGHDK, CDR2 SYGVNS. As DNA, the CDR3 is TGTGCCAGCAGTGGGTCCCGGGACAGGGGTGAAGCTTTCTTT. It is translated as CASSGSRDRGEAFF.

This clone was seen a single time. V and J are TRBV11-3 and TRBJ2-1, with 10 positions matching TRBD2. The CDR3 covers 18 residues. With V trimmed by 0 bases and J by 9 bases, 14 bases remained unmatched. Per the germline V gene, CDR1 is SGHNT and CDR2 is YENEEA. The CDR3 loop reads CASSLDREPTSGHTEQFF. Here the CDR3 DNA reads TGTGCCAGCAGCTTAGATAGAGAGCCGACTAGCGGGCACACTGAGCAGTTCTTC.

V usage is TRBV28 and J usage is TRBJ1-6; D remains ambiguous. Germline V gene sequence: CDR1 MDHEN, CDR2 SYDVKM. V shed 6 bases and J shed 14 bases, with 14 bases lying between them. The CDR3 is made up of 12 amino acids. The CDR3, as DNA: TGTGCCAGCAGCCCAATGAGAGGCGCCCTCCACTTT. Protein sequence: CASSPMRGALHF.

The chain carries TRBV27 and TRBJ1-5, with a weak D call TRBD1 (6 bases). CDR1 and CDR2 from the germline V gene are MNHEY and SMNVEV (reference sequence). Trimming shortened V by 3 bases and J by 3 bases, and 9 bases separated the two germline ends. The CDR3 totals 14 residues. The CDR3 bases are TGTGCCAGCAGTTTGGCAGGGGTCAATCAGCCCCAGCATTTT. It specifies CASSLAGVNQPQHF.

The chain links TRBV2 to TRBJ1-1, with 7 bases aligning to TRBD1. The CDR3 contains 13 residues. V lost 4 bases and J lost 4; bases outside the gene matches: 3. CDR1 SNHLY and CDR2 FYNNEI come from the germline V gene. In DNA, the CDR3 is TGTGCCAGCAGTGGACAGGGAAGCACTGAAGCTTTCTTT. Translated: CASSGQGSTEAFF.

This clone was seen just once. V and J are TRBV6-6 and TRBJ1-5; 7 bases are a match to TRBD1. V lost 7 bases and J lost 0; bases outside the gene matches: 6. The V gene's germline CDR1 is MNHNY and CDR2 SVGAGI (reference sequence). The CDR3 runs to 15 residues. The CDR3 sequence is CASIYRGNSNQPQHF. The CDR3 DNA reads TGTGCCAGCATATACAGGGGAAATAGCAATCAGCCCCAGCATTTT.

The CDR3 reads CASSYDRWANEKLFF. The CDR3 DNA follows: TGCGCCAGCAGCTATGACAGGTGGGCTAATGAAAAACTGTTTTTT. The rearrangement links TRBV4-3 to TRBJ1-4; tentative D call: TRBD1 (6 bases). The CDR3 contains 15 residues. CDR1 and CDR2 from the germline V gene are LGHNA and YSLEER. The V and J ends lost 5 bases and 3 bases respectively, with 13 bases between them.

In its sample, this clone was seen a few times. The chain has TRBV15 and TRBJ1-1; 8 bases align to TRBD1. The junction had 8 bases not matched to a gene; V was cut back by 5 bases and J by 6 bases. The CDR3 contains 14 residues. CDR1 and CDR2 (germline): LNHNV, YYDKDF (reference sequence). As DNA, the CDR3 is TGTGCCACCAGCTTACGACAGGGGTTCTCTGAAGCTTTCTTT. Protein: CATSLRQGFSEAFF.

The chain combines TRBV7-9 with TRBJ2-1; 9 bases map to TRBD2. The CDR3 contains 17 residues. V lost 4 bases and J lost 0; bases outside the gene matches: 7. Germline CDR1 reads SEHNR; CDR2 reads FQNEAQ (reference sequence). This chain's CDR3 is CASSSGRRGGSYNEQFF. CDR3 sequence (DNA): TGTGCCAGCAGCTCGGGGCGGCGGGGGGGCTCCTACAATGAGCAGTTCTTC.

V gene TRBV29-1 combines with J gene TRBJ1-2; no definite D call. Germline V CDR1 and CDR2: SQVTM, ANQGSEA. CDR3 length: 14 amino acids. The V and J ends lost 3 bases and 0 bases respectively, with 11 bases between them. The CDR3 protein is CSVEEQLANYGYTF. The CDR3 nucleotides read TGCAGCGTTGAGGAACAGTTAGCTAACTATGGCTACACCTTC.

The rearrangement uses TRBV28 and TRBJ2-3; 8 nucleotides align to TRBD2. J gave up 0 bases and V 10 bases, and 9 bases lay outside the gene matches. Germline values: CDR1 MDHEN, CDR2 SYDVKM. The CDR3 is 15 residues long. CDR3 region: CAISPGGASTDTQYF. CDR3 nucleotides: TGTGCCATCTCGCCGGGGGGGGCAAGCACAGATACGCAGTATTTT. Based on the CDR3 plus reference TRBV28 and TRBJ2-3, the full variable domain is DVKVTQSSRYLVKRTGEKVFLECVQDMDHENMFWYRQDPGLGLRLIYFSYDVKMKEKGDIPEGYSVSREKKERFSLILESASTNQTSMYLCAISPGGASTDTQYFGPGTRLTVL.

V and J are TRBV9 and TRBJ2-3; 13 positions agree with TRBD2. V gave up 0 bases and J gave up 2 bases; unmatched junction bases: 3. Germline-derived CDR1 and CDR2 are SGDLS and YYNGEE. CDR3 length: 17 amino acids. The CDR3 nucleotides are TGTGCCAGCAGCGTAGGGACTAGCGGGGGAATCACAGATACGCAGTATTTT. It translates to CASSVGTSGGITDTQYF.

This clone was observed once. The chain combines TRBV2 with TRBJ2-5; D remains unclear. CDR3 size: 12 residues. V was shortened by 3 bases and J by 5 bases, with 7 bases between the two germline ends. In germline, CDR1 is SNHLY, CDR2 FYNNEI. In nucleotides, the CDR3 is TGTGCCAGCAGTGAGAACCGGGAGACCCAGTACTTC. It translates to CASSENRETQYF. The variable domain in full, completed from reference TRBV2 and TRBJ2-5, reads EPEVTQTPSHQVTQMGQEVILRCVPISNHLYFYWYRQILGQKVEFLVSFYNNEISEKSEIFDDQFSVERPDGSNFTLKIRSTKLEDSAMYFCASSENRETQYFGPGTRLLVL.

This clone has just one count. V gene TRBV15 combines with J gene TRBJ2-5; D may be TRBD1 (6 bases). The CDR3 runs to 15 residues. The germline CDR1 and CDR2 sequences are LNHNV and YYDKDF (reference sequence). With 0 bases removed from V and 4 bases from J, the gap between germline ends came to 12 bases. CDR3 bases: TGTGCCACCAGCAGAGATGGCAGGGGACGAGAGACCCAGTACTTC. Amino acids: CATSRDGRGRETQYF. Full variable domain (rest looked up from reference TRBV15 and TRBJ2-5): DAMVIQNPRYQVTQFGKPVTLSCSQTLNHNVMYWYQQKSSQAPKLLFHYYDKDFNNEADTPDNFQSRRPNTSFCFLDIRSPGLGDTAMYLCATSRDGRGRETQYFGPGTRLLVL.